This paragraph reports one TCR beta chain. The antigen remains unidentified. With 60 Vbeta and 13 Jbeta primers, the PCR was carried out. TCRdb keeps only in-frame clones here, not all; method: immunoSEQ multiplex PCR. The table has about 180,000 clones, around 80% seen once. The entry originates in a study of cytomegalovirus exposure and HLA in healthy donors. On the study more broadly: An analysis done earlier identified about 120 million unique TCR beta sequences from about 179 million T cells.

Study findings and constraints: In a later analysis, specific HLA alleles were associated with under 20,000 TCR beta sequences at a 0.05 false discovery rate.

The sequence came from a man between 18 and 29 years old in good health and CMV-seronegative. Sequencing input: PBMCs.

The DNA for the CDR3 is TGTGCCAGCAGCCAAGGAGGATTGGGGGCAAGATCACCCCTCCACTTT. It specifies CASSQGGLGARSPLHF. This sequence joins TRBV7-9 and TRBJ1-6; perhaps TRBD1 as D (6 bases). The germline V gene encodes CDR1 SEHNR and CDR2 FQNEAQ (reference sequence). CDR3 length equals 16 residues. Trimming shortened V by 5 bases and J by 10 bases, and 21 bases separated the two germline ends.